This TCR beta chain comes out of a study of response to subunit inactivated influenza vaccine. Trimming removed 2 bases at V and 3 bases at J, with 6 bases between. Germline CDR1 reads SGHRS; CDR2 reads YFSETQ. This CDR3 has 14 amino acids. A remark on this clonotype: What it recognizes is unknown.

MiXCR was run by TCRdb on the RT-PCR reads, yielding one entry per CDR3 protein. The sample lists hundreds of thousands of distinct CDR3 sequences; roughly 25% were seen once. Study-wide findings and caveats: Authors suggested each seasonal flu vaccination may recruit only limited numbers of new T cells.

Here the sequenced sample was CD4+ T cells sorted from PBMCs, taken 5 days after vaccination. This TCR derives from a man aged 45-60 years who received an inactivated influenza vaccine. V and J are TRBV5-1 and TRBJ2-6; D gene unclear. The CDR3 DNA sequence: TGCGCCAGCAGCTTACCCTATGGGGCCAACGTCCTGACTTTC. It is translated as CASSLPYGANVLTF.